This T cell receptor (beta chain) was identified in a study of technical replicates of blood from a few donors. This table comes from immunoSEQ multiplex PCR, and its TCRdb copy is limited to in-frame clones, with some not included. This repertoire shows fewer than 85,000 clones, roughly 94% found once; its top ten account for roughly 0.25%. This CDR3 is built from 14 residues. Germline V gene lookup returns CDR1 MDHEN and CDR2 SYDVKM. V was clipped by 8 bases and J by 3 bases; unmatched bases: 8. The sequenced material came from T cells isolated from PBMCs. This sequence originates from a human donor in good health. The V call is TRBV28, the J call TRBJ2-7, with TRBD1 identical over 9 bases. CDR3 nucleotide sequence: TGTGCCAGCTTAATAGGGACAGGGAGCTACGAGCAGTACTTC. It is translated as CASLIGTGSYEQYF.